This T cell receptor (beta chain) comes out of a study of blood T cell repertoires in COVID-19. The CDR3 runs to 11 residues. V was shortened by 2 bases and J by 5 bases, with 4 bases between the two germline ends. Germline V lookup: CDR1 MNHEY, CDR2 SVGEGT. Repertoires were generated with immunoSEQ multiplex PCR, while TCRdb's copy carries only in-frame clones and drops some. The table lists 90,000 to 130,000 clones, 70% to 90% of them singletons. Sequencing used peripheral blood. The chain combines TRBV6-2 or TRBV6-3 with TRBJ2-7; no clear D gene. The TCR was taken from a human donor in a cohort sampled during active COVID-19. CDR3 residues: CASSYHNEQYF. DNA for the CDR3: TGTGCCAGCAGTTACCACAACGAGCAGTACTTC.